This note documents a single TCR beta chain sequence. Its specificity is not known. This record comes from a study of blood T cells in healthy people across ages. Study-wide results and limits: It was found that TCR beta diversity correlated strongly with the percentage of naive T cells. Aged donors had fewer naive CD4+ cells and lower diversity than long-lived donors.

The use of a sample-barcoded 5' primer and a J-beta primer mix characterized a second PCR of roughly 7 to 12 cycles. In TCRdb, the 5' RACE reads were re-called with MiXCR into one record per CDR3 protein. This sample has roughly 1.7 million distinct CDR3 sequences, with roughly 32% found just once. The sequenced sample consisted of blood. The sequence was collected from a woman in her thirties in good health.

The CDR3: CASSRGTGMVQYF. CDR3 DNA: TGCGCCAGCAGTCGTGGGACAGGGATGGTCCAGTACTTC. The chain links TRBV5-1 to TRBJ2-7, with TRBD1 matching 9 bases. The V and J ends lost 5 bases and 10 bases, in that order; junction bases with no gene match: 10. The CDR3 consists of 13 residues. Germline lookup yields CDR1 SGHRS and CDR2 YFSETQ.